Only one count was recorded for the clone carrying this TCR beta chain. Its antigen is still unknown. Trimming removed 6 bases at V and 4 bases at J, with 10 bases between. The CDR3 loop spans 14 amino acids. The V gene's germline CDR1 is MNHNS and CDR2 SASEGT. Here immunoSEQ multiplex PCR was the method, and the copy in TCRdb shows in-frame clones only, minus some. Of 55,000 to 80,000 clones in the sample, approximately 95% were seen once. The record originates from a study of cytomegalovirus exposure and HLA in healthy donors. Study-level points and caveats: The listing of fewer than 200 TCR beta chains classed them as cytomegalovirus-associated.

The receptor's source is a woman younger than 35 in good health and CMV-seropositive. The chain is built from TRBV6-1 and TRBJ2-6, with D possibly being TRBD2 (5 bases). The sequencing sample was made of PBMCs. The CDR3 reads CASRRAVGANVLTF. CDR3 in DNA: TGTGCCAGCAGGAGGGCGGTGGGGGCCAACGTCCTGACTTTC.